This T cell receptor (beta chain) was sequenced for a study of T cells after yellow fever vaccination. CDR3 length equals 18 residues. From germline, CDR1 is SGHRS and CDR2 YFSETQ. V shed 0 bases and J shed 1 base, with 14 bases lying between them. TCRdb fed the 5' RACE reads into MiXCR, producing one record per CDR3 protein. In the table there are about 69,000 distinct CDR3 sequences, about 6% of which are singletons. This clonotype showed up many times. The sequence was collected from a man aged 18 to 30 who received the YFV17D yellow fever vaccine. The specimen was CD4+ T cells sorted from PBMCs, collected more than 14 days after the first yellow fever vaccination. The V and J genes are TRBV5-1 and TRBJ1-6, with D tentatively TRBD1 (5 bases). The CDR3 coding sequence is TGCGCCAGCAGCTTGGGGGGGATCGGTGGATCCTATAATTCACCCCTCCACTTT. It specifies CASSLGGIGGSYNSPLHF.